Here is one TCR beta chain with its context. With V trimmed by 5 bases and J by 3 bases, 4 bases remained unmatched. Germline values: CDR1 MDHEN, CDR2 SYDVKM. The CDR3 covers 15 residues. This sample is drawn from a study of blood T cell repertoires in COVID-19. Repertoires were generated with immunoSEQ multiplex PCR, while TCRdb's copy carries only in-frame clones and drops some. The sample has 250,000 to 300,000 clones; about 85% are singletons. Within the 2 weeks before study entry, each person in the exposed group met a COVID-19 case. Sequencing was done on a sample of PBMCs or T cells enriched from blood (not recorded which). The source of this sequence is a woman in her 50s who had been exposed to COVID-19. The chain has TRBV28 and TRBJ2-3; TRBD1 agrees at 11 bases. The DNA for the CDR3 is TGTGCCAGCAGTAAGGACAGGGGGCTAACAGATACGCAGTATTTT. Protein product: CASSKDRGLTDTQYF.